Below, 14 T cell receptor beta chains from the same sample are listed, as sequenced in a study of immune cell composition in non-small cell lung cancer. Normal lung sampling was at least 3 cm from the tumour, as distant as possible. Libraries were prepared by immunoSEQ multiplex PCR; TCRdb keeps only in-frame clonotypes and omits some of them. The sample has 980 or so clones, about 67% seen once. Sequencing was carried out using non-adjacent lung tissue. The receptor set was obtained from a human donor with non-small cell lung cancer.

The chain's CDR3 is CASSLGAANTEAFF. In nucleotides, the CDR3 is TGTGCCAGCAGCTTAGGGGCAGCGAACACTGAAGCTTTCTTT. V and J are TRBV11-3 and TRBJ1-1; no clear D gene. Germline lookup yields CDR1 SGHNT and CDR2 YENEEA. The ends were cut back, 1 base at V and 1 base at J, with 7 bases in the middle. The CDR3 extends over 14 amino acids.

The chain couples TRBV27 to TRBJ1-5, with TRBD1 identical over 9 bases. This CDR3 comprises 16 residues. Per the germline V gene, CDR1 is MNHEY and CDR2 is SMNVEV (reference sequence). The V and J ends lost 5 bases and 6 bases, in that order; junction bases with no gene match: 11. The CDR3 bases are TGTGCCAGCAGTCCCCGTACAGGGGGCGCCGGTCAGCCCCAGCATTTT. Amino acid sequence: CASSPRTGGAGQPQHF.

This clone was found a few times. This chain connects TRBV9 to TRBJ2-2, with D possibly matching TRBD2 (6 bases). CDR3 length: 16 amino acids. Germline CDR1 reads SGDLS; CDR2 reads YYNGEE. Deletions cut 6 bases from V and 0 bases from J, with 15 bases between. The CDR3 DNA sequence: TGTGCCAGCACAGGAGGGGAAAAAGCGAACACCGGGGAGCTGTTTTTT. Its protein is CASTGGEKANTGELFF.

The chain combines TRBV28 with TRBJ2-3, with TRBD1 identical over 9 bases. The length of the CDR3 is 14 residues. Germline CDR1 is MDHEN and CDR2 is SYDVKM. The J segment lost 2 bases and the V segment lost 5 bases, leaving 2 bases of the junction unmatched. The CDR3 nucleotides read TGTGCCAGCAGTAACAGGGGGCACACAGATACGCAGTATTTT. Its protein product is CASSNRGHTDTQYF.

The chain carries TRBV11-2 and TRBJ1-2; D is possibly TRBD1 (6 bases). The CDR3 contains 16 residues. Trimming cost V 3 bases and J 4 bases, with 18 bases left between them. CDR1 is SGHAT, CDR2 FQNNGV, per germline. CDR3 nucleotides: TGTGCCAGCAGCTTCCCCCTCGCAGGGGCAGGCTATGGCTACACCTTC. Amino acids: CASSFPLAGAGYGYTF.

The rearrangement joins TRBV4-2 to TRBJ1-6; possibly TRBD1 for D (5 bases). The CDR3 runs to 14 residues. V was trimmed by 1 base and J by 6 bases, leaving 7 bases between them. In germline, CDR1 is LGHNA, CDR2 YNFKEQ. CDR3 nucleotide sequence: TGTGCCAGCAGCCAAGCCAGGGCTAATTCACCCCTCCACTTT. Translation: CASSQARANSPLHF.

V and J are TRBV7-9 and TRBJ2-3; 11 bases are shared with TRBD2. Losses at the gene ends were 2 bases for V and 6 bases for J; bases not matched to a gene: 10. The germline V gene encodes CDR1 SEHNR and CDR2 FQNEAQ (reference sequence). The CDR3 runs 17 residues. In nucleotides, the CDR3 is TGTGCCAGCAGCTTACGGAAACTAGCGGGAGATGAGGATACGCAGTATTTT. Translated, it gives CASSLRKLAGDEDTQYF.

The V call is TRBV5-5, the J call TRBJ2-1; 9 nucleotides line up with TRBD2. The CDR3 is 15 residues long. The ends lost 4 bases at V and 12 bases at J; junction bases unmatched: 14. Germline values: CDR1 SGHKS, CDR2 YYEKEE (reference sequence). The CDR3: CASSLWGQDSGRQFF. CDR3 nucleotide sequence: TGTGCCAGCAGCCTCTGGGGGCAAGATAGCGGGAGGCAGTTCTTC.

This chain uses TRBV9 with TRBJ1-4; TRBD1 aligns across 8 bases. Germline loops: CDR1 SGDLS, CDR2 YYNGEE. The V and J ends lost 4 bases and 4 bases, in that order; junction bases with no gene match: 15. This CDR3 is 18 amino acids long. In DNA form, the CDR3 reads TGTGCCAGCAGCCACAACTCCGGGACAGGCGGCGGTAATGAAAAACTGTTTTTT. The encoded protein is CASSHNSGTGGGNEKLFF.

This chain joins TRBV9 and TRBJ2-1, with TRBD1 identical over 8 bases. Germline V gene sequence: CDR1 SGDLS, CDR2 YYNGEE. The CDR3 sequence is 15 residues long. V lost 3 bases to trimming and J lost 0 bases; unmatched junction nucleotides: 2. The CDR3 sequence: CASSAGGSSYNEQFF. The CDR3 DNA is TGTGCCAGCAGCGCAGGGGGCAGCTCCTACAATGAGCAGTTCTTC.

V is TRBV14 and J is TRBJ2-1; possibly TRBD2 for D (5 bases). V was pared by 4 bases and J by 14 bases, with 15 bases between. CDR3 length equals 12 residues. Germline-derived CDR1 and CDR2 are SGHDN and FVKESK. The CDR3 bases are TGTGCCAGCAGCCCTACTAGGGCTGTTGAGTTCTTC. Translation: CASSPTRAVEFF.

This clone was counted a few times. The CDR3 protein is CASNLQSGQGIDEQYF. DNA of the CDR3: TGTGCCAGCAATCTCCAATCGGGACAGGGGATCGACGAGCAGTACTTC. The chain combines TRBV6-6 with TRBJ2-7; 10 nucleotides agree with TRBD1. The CDR3 totals 16 residues. Germline CDR1 and CDR2: MNHNY and SVGAGI (reference sequence). J gave up 5 bases and V 7 bases, and 14 bases lay outside the gene matches.

The rearrangement uses TRBV5-5 and TRBJ1-5; D is ambiguous. The CDR3 extends over 13 amino acids. Germline assignment: CDR1 SGHKS and CDR2 YYEKEE (reference sequence). V gave up 0 bases and J gave up 9 bases, with 10 bases separating them. The CDR3: CASSLAGDRPQHF. The CDR3 DNA reads TGTGCCAGCAGCTTGGCGGGAGACCGGCCCCAGCATTTT.

This chain joins TRBV9 and TRBJ2-3, with 13 bases fitting TRBD2. V was pared by 5 bases and J by 0 bases, with 9 bases of the junction left unmatched. There are 18 residues in the CDR3. Germline-derived CDR1 and CDR2 are SGDLS and YYNGEE. The CDR3: CASSPPGTSGASTDTQYF. The CDR3 region has the DNA TGTGCCAGCAGTCCTCCCGGGACTAGCGGGGCGAGCACAGATACGCAGTATTTT. The entire variable domain, with the rest obtained from reference TRBV9 and TRBJ2-3, is as follows: DSGVTQTPKHLITATGQRVTLRCSPRSGDLSVYWYQQSLDQGLQFLIQYYNGEERAKGNILERFSAQQFPDLHSELNLSSLELGDSALYFCASSPPGTSGASTDTQYFGPGTRLTVL.